The 24 T cell receptor beta chains listed next were all sequenced from one sample in a study of T-cell reconstitution after alpha-beta-depleted transplantation in children. Construction of the TCRbeta library involved unique molecular identifiers. Each CDR3 protein gets one entry after TCRdb re-called the PCR reads with MiXCR. The sample holds about 1,000,000 distinct CDR3 sequences, about 26% seen once. The source was PBMCs, mostly from graft donor cells, collected 360 days after TCRalphabeta/CD19-depleted stem cell transplant. These receptors all come from a boy under three years old who had a stem cell transplant for SCID, so the T cells may come from the graft donor.

J is TRBJ1-1 and V is TRBV15; TRBD1 aligns across 10 bases. The V segment lost 7 bases and the J segment 4 bases; nucleotides outside the gene matches: 3. Germline loops: CDR1 LNHNV, CDR2 YYDKDF (reference sequence). This CDR3 region has 13 residues. CDR3: CATTRQGATEAFF. CDR3 coding DNA: TGTGCCACCACCCGACAGGGGGCCACTGAAGCTTTCTTT. Based on the CDR3 plus reference TRBV15 and TRBJ1-1, the full variable domain is DAMVIQNPRYQVTQFGKPVTLSCSQTLNHNVMYWYQQKSSQAPKLLFHYYDKDFNNEADTPDNFQSRRPNTSFCFLDIRSPGLGDTAMYLCATTRQGATEAFFGQGTRLTVV.

The table lists this clonotype with many counts. The chain links TRBV5-1 to TRBJ2-7; perhaps TRBD1 as D (5 bases). The CDR3 extends over 15 amino acids. Trimming left V 5 bases short and J 6 bases short, with 21 bases between. CDR1 is SGHRS, CDR2 YFSETQ, per germline. The CDR3 loop is CASSLRPGLDAEQYF. CDR3 nucleotide sequence: TGCGCCAGCAGTCTAAGGCCAGGGTTGGATGCCGAGCAGTACTTC.

This clonotype was recorded only once. CDR3 sequence: CASSPGMGGRVAEQFF. In DNA form, the CDR3 reads TGCGCCAGCAGCCCGGGGATGGGGGGACGTGTTGCTGAGCAGTTCTTC. The rearrangement uses TRBV5-1 and TRBJ2-1, with D perhaps matching TRBD2 (6 bases). The V gene's germline CDR1 is SGHRS and CDR2 YFSETQ. The CDR3 consists of 16 residues. Trimming cost V 4 bases and J 9 bases, with 23 bases left between them.

The gene calls are TRBV9 and TRBJ1-1; D is uncertain. The CDR3 length is 14 residues. Trimming removed 1 base from V and 1 base from J, with 8 bases in between. Germline-derived CDR1 and CDR2 are SGDLS and YYNGEE. The CDR3 protein is CASSVLGENTEAFF. CDR3 in DNA: TGTGCCAGCAGCGTACTCGGGGAGAACACTGAAGCTTTCTTT.

The CDR3 sequence: CATSDLGAGTSNEQFF. In DNA form, the CDR3 reads TGTGCCACCAGTGATTTAGGGGCAGGGACTAGCAATGAGCAGTTCTTC. The chain recombines TRBV24-1 with TRBJ2-1; TRBD2 agrees at 8 bases. V trimming: 1 base; J trimming: 6 bases; junction bases outside the gene matches: 7. Per germline, CDR1 KGHDR and CDR2 SFDVKD. This CDR3 is 16 amino acids long.

Only a few counts were recorded for this clonotype. The gene calls are TRBV12-3 or TRBV12-4 and TRBJ1-5; D ambiguous. The CDR3 is 13 amino acids. V was shortened by 8 bases and J by 7 bases, with 15 bases between the two germline ends. The CDR3 region has the DNA TGTGCCAGCCATGGCTCGTCGGAACAGCCCCAGCATTTT. Residues: CASHGSSEQPQHF.

This clonotype occurred a few times. The CDR3 reads CASSLGAWTGGSYEQYF. The DNA for the CDR3 is TGCGCCAGCAGCTTGGGTGCGTGGACAGGGGGCTCCTACGAGCAGTACTTC. This chain uses TRBV5-1 with TRBJ2-7; 10 bases are shared with TRBD1. Trimming took 0 bases from V and 0 from J; bases not matched to a gene: 6. The CDR3 totals 17 residues. Germline V CDR1 and CDR2: SGHRS, YFSETQ.

This clonotype was detected only a few times. The chain recombines TRBV29-1 with TRBJ2-7; a possible D gene is TRBD2 (6 bases). Deletions cut 7 bases from V and 3 bases from J, with 16 bases between. Per germline, CDR1 SQVTM and CDR2 ANQGSEA. The CDR3 consists of 13 residues. As DNA, the CDR3 is TGCAGCGCACATTTTGGGGGGAGCTACGAGCAGTACTTC. This sequence encodes CSAHFGGSYEQYF.

The chain combines TRBV7-3 with TRBJ1-5; 11 nucleotides match TRBD1. Losses at the gene ends were 6 bases for V and 4 bases for J; bases not matched to a gene: 8. This CDR3 has 16 amino acids. The germline CDR1 and CDR2 sequences are SGHTA and FQGTGA. CDR3 DNA sequence: TGTGCCAGCAGAGCTGGACAGGGGGCGAATAATCAGCCCCAGCATTTT. The encoded protein is CASRAGQGANNQPQHF.

This clonotype has ten or more counts. The V and J genes are TRBV27 and TRBJ2-2; no clear D. The V gene lost 5 bases and the J gene lost 10 bases, with 11 bases spanning the gap. Per germline, CDR1 MNHEY and CDR2 SMNVEV (reference sequence). This CDR3 contains 12 residues. CDR3 nucleotide sequence: TGTGCCAGCAGTCCCGACAATGAGGAGCTGTTTTTT. Protein: CASSPDNEELFF.

This clonotype was counted between two and nine times. V and J are TRBV5-1 and TRBJ2-2; 11 nucleotides match TRBD1. The CDR3 runs to 16 residues. V shed 3 bases, J shed 2 bases, and the junction held 3 bases outside the gene matches. CDR1 SGHRS and CDR2 YFSETQ come from the germline V gene. CDR3 sequence: CASSSDRGRNTGELFF. CDR3 bases: TGCGCCAGCAGCTCGGACAGGGGGCGAAACACCGGGGAGCTGTTTTTT.

A few counts support this clonotype. This rearrangement joins TRBV4-3 to TRBJ2-1; 10 nucleotides agree with TRBD2. This CDR3 has 20 residues. Losses at the gene ends were 0 bases for V and 5 bases for J; bases not matched to a gene: 16. Per the germline V gene, CDR1 is LGHNA and CDR2 is YSLEER. The CDR3 DNA reads TGCGCCAGCAGCCAAGAGGTAGATAGCGGGGGGCCTCCCCGCGACAATGAGCAGTTCTTC. Protein sequence: CASSQEVDSGGPPRDNEQFF.

This clonotype was counted a few times. The V gene is TRBV29-1, the J gene TRBJ1-2, with D unclear. CDR3 length: 16 residues. The V and J ends lost 4 bases and 7 bases respectively, with 25 bases between them. CDR1 and CDR2 (germline): SQVTM, ANQGSEA. DNA of the CDR3: TGCAGCGTTGGCCGGCAACTGGACCGGTATATAGGTGGCTACACCTTC. It encodes CSVGRQLDRYIGGYTF.

The chain uses TRBV11-1 and TRBJ2-1, with TRBD1 as a possible D gene (7 bases). The CDR3 totals 14 residues. Trimming removed 5 bases at V and 8 bases at J, with 16 bases between. CDR1 SGHAT and CDR2 FQDESV come from the germline V gene (reference sequence). The CDR3 nucleotides read TGTGCCAGCAGCGCTGGCGGGACAGTGGATGAGCAGTTCTTC. This encodes CASSAGGTVDEQFF.

The rearrangement links TRBV4-3 to TRBJ2-3; D is ambiguous. The germline CDR1 and CDR2 sequences are LGHNA and YSLEER. This CDR3 has 15 amino acids. The V gene lost 0 bases and the J gene lost 6 bases, with 13 bases spanning the gap. CDR3 residues: CASSQEIAARDTQYF. For the CDR3, the DNA is TGCGCCAGCAGCCAAGAAATTGCGGCTAGGGATACGCAGTATTTT.

This clonotype has only one observation. The gene calls are TRBV10-1 and TRBJ2-7, with 8 bases identical to TRBD1. Germline V lookup: CDR1 WNHNN, CDR2 SYGVQD (reference sequence). Trimming at V came to 2 bases and at J to 4 bases, leaving 1 base not matched to a gene. This CDR3 has 13 residues. The CDR3, as DNA: TGCGCCAGCAGTGAGGGGGACAGGTACGAGCAGTACTTC. Its protein product is CASSEGDRYEQYF.

The J gene is TRBJ1-2, the V gene TRBV9; 9 nucleotides agree with TRBD1. The CDR3 is 15 amino acids. Germline CDR1 and CDR2: SGDLS and YYNGEE. Unmatched junction bases numbered 6, after V lost 2 bases and J lost 4 bases. The chain's CDR3 is CASSVLTGGTYGYTF. The CDR3, as DNA: TGTGCCAGCAGCGTCCTAACAGGGGGCACCTATGGCTACACCTTC.

Details on this clonotype: This could be a read error, since a much larger clone is one nucleotide away. The chain combines TRBV4-2 with TRBJ2-2; 9 bases are shared with TRBD1. The CDR3 loop spans 19 amino acids. The V segment lost 1 base and the J segment 6 bases; nucleotides outside the gene matches: 15. The germline gives CDR1 LGHNA, CDR2 YNFKEQ. Here the CDR3 reads CASSQGEFADRGGPGELFF. The CDR3 DNA is TGTGCCAGCAGCCAAGGGGAGTTTGCGGACAGGGGCGGACCCGGGGAGCTGTTTTTT.

The chain carries TRBV4-2 and TRBJ2-5, with TRBD2 matching over 9 bases. The junction had 12 bases not matched to a gene; V was cut back by 4 bases and J by 3 bases. The V gene's germline CDR1 is LGHNA and CDR2 YNFKEQ. The CDR3 has 17 residues. The CDR3 spells CASSLAIAGALKETQYF. Here the CDR3 DNA reads TGTGCCAGCAGCCTAGCAATAGCGGGGGCGTTGAAAGAGACCCAGTACTTC.

This sequence joins TRBV5-1 and TRBJ1-2; TRBD1 matches at 7 bases. With 4 bases clipped from V and 7 bases from J, the junction kept 7 bases outside the gene matches. The CDR3 extends over 13 amino acids. Germline lookup yields CDR1 SGHRS and CDR2 YFSETQ. Here the CDR3 reads CASSPADRAGYTF. The CDR3 bases are TGCGCCAGCAGCCCGGCAGACAGGGCTGGCTACACCTTC.

This clonotype was detected a few times. V usage is TRBV19 and J usage is TRBJ2-1; D unclear. This CDR3 is built from 13 residues. Germline V CDR1 and CDR2: LNHDA, SQIVND (reference sequence). V lost 3 bases, J lost 6 bases, and 9 bases lay in between. In DNA form, the CDR3 reads TGTGCCAGTAGTATCTGGTGGGGCAATGAGCAGTTCTTC. Its translation is CASSIWWGNEQFF.

This clonotype came up a few times. The V call is TRBV28, the J call TRBJ2-7; 9 bases align to TRBD1. From germline, CDR1 is MDHEN and CDR2 SYDVKM. V trimming: 4 bases; J trimming: 6 bases; junction bases outside the gene matches: 7. This CDR3 has 14 residues. The CDR3 nucleotides are TGTGCCAGCAGTTCCGGGACAGGGCCCTTCGAGCAGTACTTC. This sequence encodes CASSSGTGPFEQYF.

This clonotype was picked up a small number of times. The chain employs TRBV4-1 and TRBJ1-3; a possible D gene is TRBD1 (5 bases). Germline loops: CDR1 MGHRA, CDR2 YSYEKL. The CDR3 is 19 amino acids. Trimming left V 2 bases short and J 0 bases short, with 20 bases between. The CDR3 DNA reads as TGCGCCAGCAGCCAAAGGGGCACCTGCCGCCGGATCTCTGGAAACACCATATATTTT. Translating gives CASSQRGTCRRISGNTIYF.

This sequence joins TRBV12-3 or TRBV12-4 and TRBJ2-5, with 8 bases lining up with TRBD1. After removal of 3 bases from V and 3 bases from J, the junction contained 3 bases not matched to a gene. The CDR3 is made up of 14 amino acids. CDR3 residues: CASSFSTGEETQYF. In DNA form, the CDR3 reads TGTGCCAGCAGTTTCTCGACAGGGGAAGAGACCCAGTACTTC.